Each of the 21 T cell receptor beta chains below was sequenced from the same sample in a study of persistence of HIV-infected CD4 T cells. This was the immunoSEQ version 4 assay in survey mode. TCRdb's table, derived via immunoSEQ multiplex PCR, lists solely in-frame clones and lacks some. The data contain more than 30,000 clones, 75% to 90% of them seen just once; the ten biggest clones take up almost 1%. Their specific antigens are unknown. An overlapping HIV-1 Gag peptide pool stimulated these cells at 1 ug/peptide/mL. CD40L-negative CD69-negative CD45RO-high memory CD4+ T cells were sorted as populations depleted of antigen-responding cells. This specimen consisted of cultured CD4+ T cells from PBMCs, obtained from a patient who received antiretroviral therapy. The source of these receptors is an adult with HIV. The donor label of this sample is uncertain.

The chain has TRBV3-1 (or the pseudogene TRBV3-2) and TRBJ2-7, with D tentatively TRBD2 (6 bases). The CDR3 length is 13 residues. Trimming stripped 7 bases from V and 1 base from J, with 11 bases between. Per the germline V gene, CDR1 is LGHDT and CDR2 is YNNKEL (reference sequence). CDR3 loop: CASMGTPSYEQYF. The CDR3 nucleotides are TGTGCCAGCATGGGGACTCCTTCCTACGAGCAGTACTTC.

This chain joins TRBV6-5 and TRBJ1-4; D call uncertain. With 5 bases removed from V and 0 bases from J, the gap between germline ends came to 10 bases. The CDR3 runs 15 residues. The germline V gene encodes CDR1 MNHEY and CDR2 SVGAGI. CDR3 sequence reads: CASSLTRATNEKLFF. In nucleotides, the CDR3 is TGTGCCAGCAGTCTAACGAGGGCAACTAATGAAAAACTGTTTTTT.

The CDR3 DNA is TGTGCCAGCAGCCAACCGGGACAGGGAGCCGAGCAGTACTTC. Amino acid sequence: CASSQPGQGAEQYF. The V and J genes are TRBV3-1 (or the pseudogene TRBV3-2) and TRBJ2-7; 9 bases are a match to TRBD1. This CDR3 has 14 residues. From germline, CDR1 is LGHDT and CDR2 YNNKEL (reference sequence). The trim removed 2 bases at V and 6 bases at J, leaving 5 bases unmatched.

V and J are TRBV5-1 and TRBJ1-2, with D possibly matching TRBD1 (6 bases). V gave up 6 bases and J gave up 7 bases, with 28 bases separating them. The CDR3 is made up of 17 amino acids. Germline assignment: CDR1 SGHRS and CDR2 YFSETQ. The DNA for the CDR3 is TGCGCCAGCAAACTTACTCTCCCGGGACAAGGAAACGGTGGCTACACCTTC. Translation: CASKLTLPGQGNGGYTF.

The V call is TRBV5-1, the J call TRBJ1-1; D perhaps matches TRBD1 (6 bases). V lost 4 bases and J 6 bases, leaving 22 bases between the germline ends. CDR1 and CDR2 from the germline V gene are SGHRS and YFSETQ. CDR3 size: 16 residues. The CDR3 reads CASSPRLGGAGAEAFF. The CDR3 coding sequence is TGCGCCAGCAGCCCTAGACTCGGGGGCGCGGGGGCTGAAGCTTTCTTT.

The gene calls are TRBV2 and TRBJ1-2, with D tentatively TRBD1 (6 bases). The CDR3 has 15 amino acids. V was trimmed by 3 bases and J by 4 bases, leaving 15 bases between them. Germline V gene sequence: CDR1 SNHLY, CDR2 FYNNEI. The CDR3 sequence is CASSDQPGGGYGYTF. The CDR3, as DNA: TGTGCCAGCAGTGATCAGCCTGGAGGGGGCTATGGCTACACCTTC.

V gene TRBV12-3 or TRBV12-4 combines with J gene TRBJ2-1, with 10 bases matching TRBD1. The CDR3 covers 13 residues. Unmatched junction bases numbered 2, after V lost 5 bases and J lost 7 bases. The CDR3 region is CASSPGQGNEQFF. As DNA, the CDR3 is TGTGCCAGCAGTCCGGGACAGGGGAATGAGCAGTTCTTC.

The V call is TRBV5-4, the J call TRBJ1-1, with 11 bases that match TRBD1. V gave up 5 bases and J gave up 6 bases; unmatched junction bases: 0. Germline CDR1 is SGHNT and CDR2 is YYREEE (reference sequence). This CDR3 region has 12 residues. In nucleotides, the CDR3 is TGTGCCAGCAGGGGACAGGGGGCTGAAGCTTTCTTT. This translates into CASRGQGAEAFF.

The genes are TRBV7-9 and TRBJ1-3; possibly TRBD1 for D (6 bases). Trimming shortened V by 3 bases and J by 0 bases, and 21 bases separated the two germline ends. Germline values: CDR1 SEHNR, CDR2 FQNEAQ (reference sequence). The CDR3 loop spans 19 amino acids. DNA for the CDR3: TGTGCCAGCAGCTTCGTAGGGTCGCGTGGACAGAACTCTGGAAACACCATATATTTT. The encoded protein is CASSFVGSRGQNSGNTIYF.

V is TRBV5-4 and J is TRBJ1-1; D is undetermined. Germline V gene lookup returns CDR1 SGHNT and CDR2 YYREEE (reference sequence). This CDR3 spans 12 amino acids. Trimming removed 0 bases from V and 11 bases from J, with 11 bases in between. The CDR3 DNA is TGTGCCAGCAGCTTGGAAATGCATGGGGCTTTCTTT. It translates to CASSLEMHGAFF. Supplemented by reference TRBV5-4 and TRBJ1-1, the full variable domain reads ETGVTQSPTHLIKTRGQQVTLRCSSQSGHNTVSWYQQALGQGPQFIFQYYREEENGRGNFPPRFSGLQFPNYSSELNVNALELDDSALYLCASSLEMHGAFFGQGTRLTVV.

This clone was observed a few times. The chain links TRBV2 to TRBJ1-2; D is perhaps TRBD1 (5 bases). The CDR3 length is 13 residues. Germline loops: CDR1 SNHLY, CDR2 FYNNEI. The ends were cut back, 7 bases at V and 5 bases at J, with 14 bases in the middle. The CDR3 protein is CASIFGGVYGYTF. CDR3 sequence (DNA): TGTGCCAGCATCTTTGGGGGAGTATATGGCTACACCTTC.

This clone came up once. The gene calls are TRBV6-5 and TRBJ1-2, with D hard to call. V was shortened by 5 bases and J by 2 bases, with 9 bases between the two germline ends. Germline-derived CDR1 and CDR2 are MNHEY and SVGAGI. CDR3 length: 13 residues. The CDR3 reads CASSTDGNYGYTF. In nucleotides, the CDR3 is TGTGCCAGCAGTACCGACGGGAACTATGGCTACACCTTC.

The gene calls are TRBV24-1 and TRBJ1-5, with TRBD1 identical over 7 bases. The V gene's germline CDR1 is KGHDR and CDR2 SFDVKD. The CDR3 consists of 14 residues. The junction had 3 bases not matched to a gene; V was cut back by 3 bases and J by 5 bases. In nucleotides, the CDR3 is TGTGCCACCAGTGATGGGCAGGGGGATCAGCCCCAGCATTTT. Its translation is CATSDGQGDQPQHF.

CDR3 amino acids: CASSRTGRNQPQHF. CDR3 bases: TGTGCCAGCAGTCGCACAGGGAGGAATCAGCCCCAGCATTTT. This chain links TRBV6-5 with TRBJ1-5; D is possibly TRBD1 (6 bases). The CDR3 consists of 14 residues. Trimming cost V 5 bases and J 4 bases, with 12 bases left between them. Looked up from germline, CDR1 is MNHEY and CDR2 is SVGAGI.

V is TRBV18 and J is TRBJ2-7; tentative D call: TRBD1 (7 bases). V dropped 2 bases and J dropped 4 bases, with 9 bases sitting between them. Germline CDR1 and CDR2: KGHSH and LQKENI. This CDR3 has 13 amino acids. CDR3 sequence reads: CASSPSGGYEQYV. The CDR3 nucleotides are TGTGCCAGCTCACCATCAGGGGGGTACGAGCAGTACGTC.

The rearrangement links TRBV2 to TRBJ1-2, with 8 bases fitting TRBD1. V trimming: 3 bases; J trimming: 7 bases; junction bases outside the gene matches: 7. The germline CDR1 and CDR2 sequences are SNHLY and FYNNEI. CDR3 length: 14 amino acids. The CDR3 sequence is CASSDRGTGGGYTF. In DNA, the CDR3 is TGTGCCAGCAGTGATAGAGGGACAGGAGGTGGCTACACCTTC. The variable domain in full, completed from reference TRBV2 and TRBJ1-2, reads EPEVTQTPSHQVTQMGQEVILRCVPISNHLYFYWYRQILGQKVEFLVSFYNNEISEKSEIFDDQFSVERPDGSNFTLKIRSTKLEDSAMYFCASSDRGTGGGYTFGSGTRLTVV.

The chain has TRBV7-2 and TRBJ1-6; D unresolved. V dropped 3 bases and J dropped 9 bases, with 24 bases sitting between them. CDR3 length: 18 amino acids. Per the germline V gene, CDR1 is SGHTA and CDR2 is FQGNSA. The CDR3 protein is CASSFLHSRIGGRSPLHF. The CDR3 DNA follows: TGTGCCAGCAGCTTTCTCCACTCTAGGATCGGCGGCCGTTCACCCCTCCACTTT.

The chain uses TRBV6-5 and TRBJ1-1; D unresolved. In germline, CDR1 is MNHEY, CDR2 SVGAGI. The CDR3 loop spans 14 amino acids. Trimming took off 3 bases at V and 0 bases at J, with 8 bases between the two ends. CDR3: CASSYGVVNTEAFF. CDR3 in DNA: TGTGCCAGCAGTTATGGTGTGGTGAACACTGAAGCTTTCTTT.

The chain has TRBV7-3 and TRBJ1-1, with D tentatively TRBD1 (6 bases). CDR1 SGHTA and CDR2 FQGTGA come from the germline V gene. The V end was cut by 2 bases, the J end by 0 bases, with 7 bases between. There are 14 residues in the CDR3. CDR3 region: CASSLGGLNTEAFF. Written as DNA, the CDR3 is TGTGCCAGCAGCTTAGGGGGGCTGAACACTGAAGCTTTCTTT.

This chain links TRBV30 with TRBJ1-1; D remains unclear. V lost 5 bases and J 1 base, leaving 14 bases between the germline ends. Germline V gene sequence: CDR1 GTSNPN, CDR2 SVGIG (reference sequence). This CDR3 region has 14 residues. The CDR3 nucleotides are TGTGCCTGGGACGTCGGCGCGGCGAACACTGAAGCTTTCTTT. The encoded protein is CAWDVGAANTEAFF.

This chain links TRBV5-4 with TRBJ2-3; D not resolved. The CDR3 covers 14 residues. The V gene's germline CDR1 is SGHNT and CDR2 YYREEE (reference sequence). V shed 0 bases and J shed 0 bases, with 5 bases lying between them. CDR3 amino acids: CASSLDHSTDTQYF. CDR3 bases: TGTGCCAGCAGCTTGGATCATAGCACAGATACGCAGTATTTT.